The 8 T cell receptor beta chains below were found in one sample sequenced in a study of cytomegalovirus exposure and HLA in healthy donors (dated by TCRdb to the late 2010s). Libraries were prepared through the immunoSEQ multiplex PCR assay. For the multiplex PCR, a mixture combining 60 forward primers for TCR Vbeta segments and 13 reverse primers for TCR Jbeta segments was used. In its TCRdb copy, this immuneACCESS table keeps in-frame sequences only and misses some clones. Where compared with another copy, unresolved V genes explain less than half of these, and the others have no known cause. This sample holds approximately 170,000 clones; 65% to 80% were observed only once. The biggest ten clones account for about 4.8% of the sample. The sample comprised PBMCs. The receptors originated from a man younger than 40 in good health and CMV-seropositive.

The chain carries TRBV28 and TRBJ1-5; 7 nucleotides line up with TRBD1. The ends lost 3 bases at V and 5 bases at J; junction bases unmatched: 7. Germline CDR1 MDHEN, CDR2 SYDVKM. This CDR3 is 15 amino acids long. CDR3 loop: CASSFSGQVDQPQHF. For the CDR3, the DNA is TGTGCCAGCAGTTTTAGTGGACAGGTTGATCAGCCCCAGCATTTT.

This chain joins TRBV9 and TRBJ1-6; 9 bases are a match to TRBD1. The V gene end was trimmed by 4 bases and the J gene end by 9 bases; junction bases not matched to a gene: 8. Germline assignment: CDR1 SGDLS and CDR2 YYNGEE. The CDR3 runs to 15 residues. The CDR3 nucleotides are TGTGCCAGCAGCCCTCCGGGACAGGGAAGTTCACCCCTCCACTTT. Encoded protein: CASSPPGQGSSPLHF.

This chain joins TRBV6-5 and TRBJ1-2; D remains unclear. Germline V lookup: CDR1 MNHEY, CDR2 SVGAGI. Trimming took off 2 bases at V and 1 base at J, with 11 bases between the two ends. The CDR3 extends over 15 amino acids. The CDR3 DNA follows: TGTGCCAGCAGTTACGCGGAAGATCTTAACTATGGCTACACCTTC. Translation: CASSYAEDLNYGYTF.

The chain combines TRBV28 with TRBJ2-3, with a possible D match to TRBD1 (5 bases). The CDR3 runs 16 residues. The V end was cut by 4 bases, the J end by 1 base, with 15 bases between. The germline V gene has CDR1 MDHEN and CDR2 SYDVKM. In DNA form, the CDR3 reads TGTGCCAGCAGTTCGCCGCAGGGAAAAGGCACAGATACGCAGTATTTT. Residues: CASSSPQGKGTDTQYF.

The genes are TRBV19 and TRBJ1-4; no definite D call. V was clipped by 0 bases and J by 4 bases, with 12 bases between them. From germline, CDR1 is LNHDA and CDR2 SQIVND (reference sequence). The CDR3 runs 16 residues. CDR3 in amino acids: CASSIDRPGDNEKLFF. Here the CDR3 DNA reads TGTGCCAGTAGTATAGATCGTCCCGGGGATAATGAAAAACTGTTTTTT.

The chain uses TRBV11-2 and TRBJ2-1; 10 nucleotides align to TRBD2. CDR3 length: 15 residues. With 5 bases clipped from V and 3 bases from J, the junction kept 4 bases outside the gene matches. The V gene's germline CDR1 is SGHAT and CDR2 FQNNGV. The CDR3 region is CASSTRTSGYNEQFF. CDR3 DNA sequence: TGTGCCAGCAGCACCCGGACTAGCGGCTACAATGAGCAGTTCTTC. Combining the CDR3 with reference TRBV11-2 and TRBJ2-1 gives the whole variable domain EAGVAQSPRYKIIEKRQSVAFWCNPISGHATLYWYQQILGQGPKLLIQFQNNGVVDDSQLPKDRFSAERLKGVDSTLKIQPAKLEDSAVYLCASSTRTSGYNEQFFGPGTRLTVL.

The rearrangement uses TRBV11-2 and TRBJ1-3; 9 bases match TRBD1. The CDR3 is 15 residues long. In germline, CDR1 is SGHAT, CDR2 FQNNGV. V shed 4 bases, J shed 4 bases, and the junction held 5 bases outside the gene matches. The CDR3 nucleotides are TGTGCCAGCAGCTCTGGGACAGGGTCGGGAAACACCATATATTTT. Translating gives CASSSGTGSGNTIYF.

The chain has TRBV10-3 and TRBJ2-5; 12 bases are a match to TRBD2. The CDR3 consists of 16 residues. The V segment lost 5 bases and the J segment 2 bases; nucleotides outside the gene matches: 6. The germline gives CDR1 ENHRY, CDR2 SYGVKD. CDR3 DNA: TGTGCCATCAGTTTCGGACTAGCGGGGTTTCAAGAGACCCAGTACTTC. Translation gives CAISFGLAGFQETQYF.